This is a list of T cell receptor beta chains from one sample in a study of cytomegalovirus exposure and HLA in healthy donors. Method: immunoSEQ multiplex PCR; TCRdb's copy keeps in-frame clones and lacks some. The sample comprises 84,000 or so clones, 76% of which are singletons, and about 1.4% rests with the top ten. The sample comprised PBMCs. These receptors came from a male donor in good health and CMV-seronegative. Both conserved end residues are part of each CDR3. D genes are given only for firm matches. Clone size is shown for a subset of rows, as once, few, many or a class of expanded clone.

j_call v_call clone_size d_call cdr3_length cdr3_aa cdr3_nt
TRBJ1-1 TRBV29-1 . TRBD1 14 CSVGQGASNTEAFF TGCAGCGTTGGACAGGGGGCTTCGAACACTGAAGCTTTCTTT
TRBJ1-5 TRBV5-6 . . 17 CASSRRWGGVGNQPQHF TGTGCCAGCAGCCGCCGATGGGGGGGCGTCGGCAATCAGCCCCAGCATTTT
TRBJ2-7 TRBV7-8 . TRBD1 17 CASSSRSQGQGIYEQYF TGTGCCAGCAGCTCACGGAGCCAGGGACAGGGGATCTACGAGCAGTACTTC
TRBJ2-7 TRBV6-1 few TRBD1 14 CASSRQGISYEQYF TGTGCCAGCAGCCGACAGGGGATCTCCTACGAGCAGTACTTC
TRBJ1-3 TRBV2 . TRBD1 13 CASSSDRENTIYF TGTGCCAGCAGCTCGGACAGGGAAAACACCATATATTTT
TRBJ1-3 TRBV15 . TRBD1 16 CATSKQGARTGNTIYF TGTGCCACCAGCAAACAGGGGGCGCGCACTGGAAACACCATATATTTT
TRBJ2-5 TRBV7-9 once TRBD2 11 CATETSLKQYF TGTGCCACCGAGACTAGCCTCAAGCAGTACTTC
TRBJ2-7 TRBV10-2 . TRBD2 16 CASQPNVGLGVYEQYF TGCGCCAGCCAACCCAACGTGGGACTAGGGGTTTACGAGCAGTACTTC
TRBJ2-7 TRBV7-8 few . 13 CASSFVLSDEQYF TGTGCCAGCAGCTTTGTTTTGTCGGACGAGCAGTACTTC
TRBJ1-2 TRBV6-5 . . 11 CASSSFSGYTF TGTGCCAGCAGCTCCTTTAGCGGCTACACCTTC
TRBJ1-2 TRBV30 . TRBD1 13 CAWWDREYYGYTF TGTGCCTGGTGGGACAGGGAATACTATGGCTACACCTTC
TRBJ2-7 TRBV5-4 . TRBD2 13 CASSLAGGNEQYF TGTGCCAGCAGCTTGGCGGGGGGGAACGAGCAGTACTTC
TRBJ2-7 TRBV11-2 . TRBD2 14 CASSFGTSAYEQYF TGTGCCAGCAGCTTCGGGACTAGCGCCTACGAGCAGTACTTC
TRBJ2-2 TRBV5-1 . . 15 CASSLNRLGNGELFF TGCGCCAGCAGCTTGAATCGACTCGGGAACGGGGAGCTGTTTTTT
TRBJ2-7 TRBV11-2 . TRBD2 14 CASSLGGGPYEQYF TGTGCCAGCAGCCTCGGGGGGGGGCCCTACGAGCAGTACTTC
TRBJ1-2 TRBV28 . . 13 CASSLQGNYGYTF TGTGCCAGCAGTTTACAGGGGAACTATGGCTACACCTTC
TRBJ2-4 TRBV19 . . 15 CASSISVVEDPGKYF TGTGCCAGTAGTATCTCGGTCGTAGAGGACCCGGGGAAGTACTTC
TRBJ1-1 TRBV18 once . 14 CASSLGAQNTEAFF TGTGCCAGCTCACTGGGGGCGCAGAACACTGAAGCTTTCTTT
TRBJ1-2 TRBV5-6 . . 12 CASSLGGLGYTF TGTGCCAGCAGCTTGGGCGGGTTGGGCTACACCTTC
TRBJ2-7 TRBV6-5 . . 15 CASSYSRGASYEQYF TGTGCCAGCAGTTACAGCCGGGGGGCCTCCTACGAGCAGTACTTC
TRBJ2-7 TRBV7-2 . TRBD2 15 CASSRGLAESYEQYF TGTGCCAGCAGCCGGGGACTAGCGGAGTCCTACGAGCAGTACTTC
TRBJ1-6 TRBV28 . TRBD1 15 CASTAGTGSNSPLHF TGTGCCAGCACCGCCGGGACAGGGAGCAATTCACCCCTCCACTTT
TRBJ2-7 TRBV28 . TRBD1 13 CASSLDRGYEQYF TGTGCCAGCAGTCTCGACAGGGGCTACGAGCAGTACTTC
TRBJ2-7 TRBV5-1 . . 15 CASSLSGSQTYEQYF TGCGCCAGCAGCTTAAGTGGGAGTCAGACCTACGAGCAGTACTTC
TRBJ1-1 TRBV11-2 few TRBD1 15 CASSIQTGVNTEAFF TGTGCCAGCAGCATTCAGACAGGGGTGAACACTGAAGCTTTCTTT
TRBJ1-3 TRBV14 . . 16 CASSQGWQTTGNTIYF TGTGCCAGCAGCCAAGGTTGGCAGACTACTGGAAACACCATATATTTT
TRBJ1-4 TRBV28 . . 16 CASSPQGSATNEKLFF TGTGCCAGCAGTCCGCAGGGGTCCGCAACTAATGAAAAACTGTTTTTT
TRBJ1-1 TRBV6-4 once . 13 CASSVKRETEAFF TGTGCCAGCAGTGTCAAACGGGAAACTGAAGCTTTCTTT
TRBJ1-1 TRBV7-2 . . 14 CASSFMGANTEAFF TGTGCCAGCAGCTTCATGGGGGCGAACACTGAAGCTTTCTTT
TRBJ1-5 TRBV5-8 . . 16 CASSLGGDYSNQPQHF TGTGCCAGCAGCTTGGGGGGGGACTATAGCAATCAGCCCCAGCATTTT
TRBJ1-6 TRBV18 few TRBD1 15 CASSPQGQGISPLHF TGTGCCAGCTCACCACAGGGACAGGGTATTTCACCCCTCCACTTT
TRBJ2-3 TRBV15 . TRBD1 15 CATSRAQGATDTQYF TGTGCCACCAGCAGAGCGCAGGGGGCCACAGATACGCAGTATTTT
TRBJ1-5 TRBV19 . . 13 CASSIDRVQPQHF TGTGCCAGTAGTATAGACCGGGTACAGCCCCAGCATTTT
TRBJ2-3 TRBV9 . TRBD2 17 CASSVGLAGFFTDTQYF TGTGCCAGCAGCGTAGGCCTAGCGGGGTTCTTCACAGATACGCAGTATTTT
TRBJ2-6 TRBV2 few . 16 CASTRQGREGANVLTF TGTGCCAGCACGCGGCAGGGAAGAGAAGGGGCCAACGTCCTGACTTTC
TRBJ1-1 TRBV5-4 . . 14 CASSLVQMNTEAFF TGTGCCAGCAGCTTGGTACAGATGAACACTGAAGCTTTCTTT
TRBJ2-7 TRBV11-2 . . 13 CASSLGAIAEQYF TGTGCCAGCAGCTTAGGAGCGATAGCCGAGCAGTACTTC
TRBJ2-1 TRBV11-3 . TRBD1 15 CASSLTGESYNEQFF TGTGCCAGCAGCTTGACAGGGGAATCCTACAATGAGCAGTTCTTC
TRBJ1-2 TRBV27 few . 15 CASSLYLDGGYGYTF TGTGCCAGCAGTTTATACTTGGACGGGGGCTATGGCTACACCTTC
TRBJ2-2 TRBV13 . . 14 CASSLGQGGGELFF TGTGCCAGCAGCTTAGGACAGGGTGGCGGGGAGCTGTTTTTT
TRBJ1-1 TRBV6-5 . TRBD1 15 CASSYRTGENTEAFF TGTGCCAGCAGTTACCGGACAGGGGAGAACACTGAAGCTTTCTTT
TRBJ1-2 TRBV15 . . 13 CATSRGTDYGYTF TGTGCCACCAGCAGAGGTACAGACTATGGCTACACCTTC
TRBJ1-6 TRBV7-2 . . 14 CASSLKQYNSPLHF TGTGCCAGCAGCTTGAAACAATATAATTCACCCCTCCACTTT
TRBJ1-5 TRBV7-2 . TRBD1 15 CASSPGQVRDQPQHF TGTGCCAGCAGCCCGGGACAGGTCAGGGATCAGCCCCAGCATTTT
TRBJ1-2 TRBV9 few . 15 CASSTRVPPTVGYTF TGTGCCAGCAGCACGCGGGTCCCCCCGACGGTTGGCTACACCTTC
TRBJ1-4 TRBV27 . . 13 CASSPPGQEKLFF TGTGCCAGCAGTCCCCCCGGACAGGAAAAACTGTTTTTT
TRBJ2-1 TRBV6-5 once . 14 CATTRGSGGIEQFF TGTGCCACCACCCGGGGGAGTGGGGGTATTGAGCAGTTCTTC
TRBJ2-7 TRBV27 . TRBD1 13 CARGDRGSYEQYF TGTGCCAGAGGCGACAGGGGGAGCTACGAGCAGTACTTC
TRBJ2-4 TRBV6-1 . TRBD1 13 CASRQGARYIQYF TGTGCCAGCAGACAGGGGGCGAGATACATTCAGTACTTC
TRBJ1-6 TRBV5-1 . . 15 CASSPESSYNSPLHF TGCGCCTCAAGTCCGGAGAGCTCCTATAATTCACCCCTCCACTTT
TRBJ1-2 TRBV4-1 once . 17 CASSQSPGLVTNYGYTF TGCGCCAGCAGCCAATCACCCGGGTTAGTAACTAACTATGGCTACACCTTC
TRBJ2-7 TRBV5-3 . TRBD1 18 CARSSLNKTGESSYEQYF TGTGCCAGAAGCTCACTCAATAAAACAGGGGAGAGCTCCTACGAGCAGTACTTC
TRBJ2-7 TRBV10-3 . TRBD2 16 CATVSALAGGRYEQYF TGTGCCACCGTCTCCGCCTTAGCGGGAGGGAGGTACGAGCAGTACTTC
TRBJ2-2 TRBV11-2 . TRBD1 15 CASSLDGRGTGELFF TGTGCCAGCAGCTTAGACGGCAGGGGGACCGGGGAGCTGTTTTTT
TRBJ1-1 TRBV28 . TRBD1 19 CASSSTISGTGLRNTEAFF TGTGCCAGCAGTTCCACTATATCCGGGACAGGATTAAGGAACACTGAAGCTTTCTTT
TRBJ2-1 TRBV5-1 . TRBD1 15 CASSTQGVHYNEQFF TGCGCCAGCAGCACACAGGGGGTCCACTACAATGAGCAGTTCTTC
TRBJ2-7 TRBV5-4 . . 15 CASSLPGTLFYEQYF TGTGCCAGCAGCCTCCCCGGGACACTTTTCTACGAGCAGTACTTC
TRBJ1-5 TRBV19 once . 14 CASSISRGNQPQHF TGTGCCAGTAGTATAAGCAGGGGCAATCAGCCCCAGCATTTT
TRBJ2-1 TRBV21-1 . . 15 CASSGRDYNGNEQFF TGTGCCAGCAGCGGCCGGGACTATAACGGCAATGAGCAGTTCTTC